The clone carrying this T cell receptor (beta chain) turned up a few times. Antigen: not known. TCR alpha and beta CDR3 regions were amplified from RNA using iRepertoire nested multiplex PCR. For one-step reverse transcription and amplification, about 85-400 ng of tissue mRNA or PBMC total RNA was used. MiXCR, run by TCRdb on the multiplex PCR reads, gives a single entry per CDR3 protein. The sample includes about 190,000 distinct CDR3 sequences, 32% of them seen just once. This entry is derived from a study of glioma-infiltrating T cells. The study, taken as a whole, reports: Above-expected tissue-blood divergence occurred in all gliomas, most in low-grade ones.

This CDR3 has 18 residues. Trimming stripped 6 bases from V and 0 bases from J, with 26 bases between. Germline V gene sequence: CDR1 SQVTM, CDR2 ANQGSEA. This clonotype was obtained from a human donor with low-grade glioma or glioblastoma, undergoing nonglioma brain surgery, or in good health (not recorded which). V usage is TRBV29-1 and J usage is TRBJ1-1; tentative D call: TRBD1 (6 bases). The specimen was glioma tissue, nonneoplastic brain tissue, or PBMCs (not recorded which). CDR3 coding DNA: TGCAGCGTCCTCCCAGGGATGGGGGCGAGTTTAATGAACACTGAAGCTTTCTTT. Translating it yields CSVLPGMGASLMNTEAFF.